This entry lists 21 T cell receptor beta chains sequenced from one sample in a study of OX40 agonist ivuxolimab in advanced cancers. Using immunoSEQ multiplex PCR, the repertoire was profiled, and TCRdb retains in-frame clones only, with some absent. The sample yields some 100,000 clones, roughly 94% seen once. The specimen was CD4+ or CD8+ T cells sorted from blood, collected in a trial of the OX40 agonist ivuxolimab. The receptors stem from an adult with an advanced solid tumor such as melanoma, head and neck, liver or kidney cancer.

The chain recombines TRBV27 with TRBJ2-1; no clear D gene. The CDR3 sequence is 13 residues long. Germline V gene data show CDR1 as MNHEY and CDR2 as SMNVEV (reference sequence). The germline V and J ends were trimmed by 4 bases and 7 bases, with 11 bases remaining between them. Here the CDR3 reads CASSSTGFNEQFF. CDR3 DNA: TGTGCCAGCAGTTCGACCGGATTTAATGAGCAGTTCTTC.

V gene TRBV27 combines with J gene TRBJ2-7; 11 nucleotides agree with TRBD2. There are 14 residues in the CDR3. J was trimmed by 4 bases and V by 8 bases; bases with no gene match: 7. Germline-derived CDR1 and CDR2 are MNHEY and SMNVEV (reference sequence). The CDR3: CASRLLAGEYEQYF. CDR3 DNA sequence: TGTGCCAGCCGACTACTAGCGGGAGAGTACGAGCAGTACTTC.

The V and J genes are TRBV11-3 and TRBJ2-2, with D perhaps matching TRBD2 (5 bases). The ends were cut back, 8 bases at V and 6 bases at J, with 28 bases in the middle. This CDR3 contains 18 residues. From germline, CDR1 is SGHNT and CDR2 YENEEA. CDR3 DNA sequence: TGTGCCAGCTTTTGTAATGTTCGGGGATGTCGGAGATCCGGGGAGCTGTTTTTT. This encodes CASFCNVRGCRRSGELFF.

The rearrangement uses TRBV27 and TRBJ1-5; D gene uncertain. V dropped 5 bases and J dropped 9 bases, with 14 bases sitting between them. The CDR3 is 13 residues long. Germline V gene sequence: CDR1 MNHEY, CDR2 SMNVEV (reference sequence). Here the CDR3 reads CASSGPPGWPQHF. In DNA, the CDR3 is TGTGCCAGCAGTGGGCCACCGGGGTGGCCCCAGCATTTT.

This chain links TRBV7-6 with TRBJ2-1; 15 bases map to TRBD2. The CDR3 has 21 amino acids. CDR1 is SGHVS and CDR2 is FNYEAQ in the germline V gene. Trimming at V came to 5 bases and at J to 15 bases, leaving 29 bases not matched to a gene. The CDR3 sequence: CASSKGWTSGRAEGGAMSRFF. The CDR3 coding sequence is TGTGCCAGCAGCAAAGGATGGACTAGCGGGAGGGCCGAAGGAGGGGCTATGTCGCGGTTCTTC. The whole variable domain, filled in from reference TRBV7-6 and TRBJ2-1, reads GAGVSQSPRYKVTKRGQDVALRCDPISGHVSLYWYRQALGQGPEFLTYFNYEAQQDKSGLPNDRFSAERPEGSISTLTIQRTEQRDSAMYRCASSKGWTSGRAEGGAMSRFFGPGTRLTVL.

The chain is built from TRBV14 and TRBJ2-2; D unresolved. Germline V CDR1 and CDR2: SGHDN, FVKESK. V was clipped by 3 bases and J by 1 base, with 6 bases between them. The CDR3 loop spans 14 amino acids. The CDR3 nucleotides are TGTGCCAGCAGCCACCGATTGAACACCGGGGAGCTGTTTTTT. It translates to CASSHRLNTGELFF.

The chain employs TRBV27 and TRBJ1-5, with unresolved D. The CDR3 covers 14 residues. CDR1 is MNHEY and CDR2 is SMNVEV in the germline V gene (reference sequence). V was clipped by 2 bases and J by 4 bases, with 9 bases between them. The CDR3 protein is CASSLGGRNQPQHF. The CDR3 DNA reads TGTGCCAGCAGTTTAGGCGGCCGAAATCAGCCCCAGCATTTT.

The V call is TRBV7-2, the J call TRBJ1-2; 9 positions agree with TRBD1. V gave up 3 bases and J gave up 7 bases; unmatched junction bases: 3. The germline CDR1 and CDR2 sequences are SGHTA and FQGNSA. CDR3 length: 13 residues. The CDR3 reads CASSFWTGVGYTF. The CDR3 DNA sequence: TGTGCCAGCAGCTTCTGGACAGGGGTTGGCTACACCTTC.

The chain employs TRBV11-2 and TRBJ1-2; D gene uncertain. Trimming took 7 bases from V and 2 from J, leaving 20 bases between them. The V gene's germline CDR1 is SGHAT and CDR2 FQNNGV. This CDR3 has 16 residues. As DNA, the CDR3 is TGTGCCAGCACAGTAAGGGCAGACGGAAAAAACTATGGCTACACCTTC. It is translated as CASTVRADGKNYGYTF.

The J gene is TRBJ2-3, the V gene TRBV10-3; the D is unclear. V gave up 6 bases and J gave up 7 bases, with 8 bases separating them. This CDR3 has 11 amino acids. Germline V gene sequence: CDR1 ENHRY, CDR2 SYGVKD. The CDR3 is CAIRDRYTQYF. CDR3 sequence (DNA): TGTGCCATCAGGGACCGGTATACGCAGTATTTT.

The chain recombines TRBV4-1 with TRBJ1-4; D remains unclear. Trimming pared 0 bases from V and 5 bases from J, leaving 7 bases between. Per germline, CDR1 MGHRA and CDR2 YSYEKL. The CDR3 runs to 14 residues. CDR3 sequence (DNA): TGCGCCAGCAGCCAAGATCCGGGGAATGAAAAACTGTTTTTT. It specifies CASSQDPGNEKLFF.

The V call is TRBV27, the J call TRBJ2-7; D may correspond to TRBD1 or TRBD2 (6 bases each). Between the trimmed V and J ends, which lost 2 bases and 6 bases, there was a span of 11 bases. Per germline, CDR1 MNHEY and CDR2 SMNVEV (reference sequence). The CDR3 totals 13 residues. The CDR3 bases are TGTGCCAGCAGTTTAGGTACGGGGGCCGAGCAGTACTTC. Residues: CASSLGTGAEQYF.

The CDR3 DNA sequence: TGTGCCAGCAGTTACTCGCTAGCGGGGTCCTACGAGCAGTACTTC. It encodes CASSYSLAGSYEQYF. The genes are TRBV6-6 and TRBJ2-7; 9 nucleotides align to TRBD2. Looked up from germline, CDR1 is MNHNY and CDR2 is SVGAGI (reference sequence). Unmatched junction bases numbered 1, after V lost 0 bases and J lost 1 base. The length of the CDR3 is 15 residues.

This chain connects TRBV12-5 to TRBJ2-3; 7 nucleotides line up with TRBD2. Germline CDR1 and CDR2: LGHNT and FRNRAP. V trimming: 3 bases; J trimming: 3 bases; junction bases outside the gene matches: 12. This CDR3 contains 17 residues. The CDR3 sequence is CASGFSFLADETDTQYF. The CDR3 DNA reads TGTGCTAGTGGTTTCTCCTTCCTAGCGGACGAAACAGATACGCAGTATTTT.

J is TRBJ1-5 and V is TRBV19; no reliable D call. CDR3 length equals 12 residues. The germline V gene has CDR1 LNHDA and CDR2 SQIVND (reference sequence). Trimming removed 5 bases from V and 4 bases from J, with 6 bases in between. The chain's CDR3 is CASSWRNQPQHF. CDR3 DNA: TGTGCCAGTAGTTGGCGAAATCAGCCCCAGCATTTT.

CDR3 nucleotide sequence: TGTGCCAGCCAGGGGAACACTGAAGCTTTCTTT. Protein sequence: CASQGNTEAFF. The V and J genes are TRBV2 and TRBJ1-1; D is perhaps TRBD1 (5 bases). Germline V lookup: CDR1 SNHLY, CDR2 FYNNEI. The CDR3 totals 11 residues. Trimming removed 8 bases from V and 1 base from J, with 5 bases in between.

CDR3 in amino acids: CASSDYPSGATDHQETQYF. The CDR3 coding sequence is TGTGCCAGCAGTGATTACCCCTCGGGCGCTACTGATCACCAAGAGACCCAGTACTTC. V is TRBV2 and J is TRBJ2-5, with D hard to call. V lost 3 bases, J lost 0 bases, and 23 bases lay in between. This CDR3 contains 19 residues. The V gene's germline CDR1 is SNHLY and CDR2 FYNNEI.

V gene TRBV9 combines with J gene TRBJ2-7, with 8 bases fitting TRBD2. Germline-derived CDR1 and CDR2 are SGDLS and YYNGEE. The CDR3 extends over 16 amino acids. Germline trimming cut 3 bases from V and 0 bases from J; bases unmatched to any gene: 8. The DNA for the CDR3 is TGTGCCAGCAGCGCGGGACTAGTGAGGAGCTCCTACGAGCAGTACTTC. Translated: CASSAGLVRSSYEQYF. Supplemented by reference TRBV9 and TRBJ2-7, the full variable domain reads DSGVTQTPKHLITATGQRVTLRCSPRSGDLSVYWYQQSLDQGLQFLIQYYNGEERAKGNILERFSAQQFPDLHSELNLSSLELGDSALYFCASSAGLVRSSYEQYFGPGTRLTVT.

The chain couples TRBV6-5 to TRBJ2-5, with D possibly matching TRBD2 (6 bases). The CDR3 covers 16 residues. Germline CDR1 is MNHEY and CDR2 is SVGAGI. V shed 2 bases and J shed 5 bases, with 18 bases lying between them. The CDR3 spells CASSYVHGSGRETQYF. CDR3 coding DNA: TGTGCCAGCAGTTACGTCCACGGGAGTGGAAGGGAGACCCAGTACTTC.

CDR3 in DNA: TGTGCCAGCAGCCTACAGGGGGGAGAGACCCAGTACTTC. As protein: CASSLQGGETQYF. The V and J genes are TRBV11-2 and TRBJ2-5, with 8 bases that match TRBD1. Germline loops: CDR1 SGHAT, CDR2 FQNNGV. V lost 5 bases to trimming and J lost 4 bases; unmatched junction nucleotides: 3. The CDR3 has 13 amino acids.

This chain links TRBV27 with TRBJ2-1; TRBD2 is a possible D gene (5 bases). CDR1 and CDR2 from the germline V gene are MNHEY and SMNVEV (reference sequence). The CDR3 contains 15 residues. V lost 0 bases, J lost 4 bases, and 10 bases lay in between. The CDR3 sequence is CASSLSTGIYNEQFF. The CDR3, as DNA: TGTGCCAGCAGTTTATCAACGGGGATTTACAATGAGCAGTTCTTC.